These T cell receptor beta chains were read from a single sample in a study of cytomegalovirus exposure and HLA in healthy donors. Clones were read by immunoSEQ multiplex PCR, and TCRdb kept only the in-frame ones, dropping some. Of about 220,000 clones in the sample, around nine tenths were seen once. Sequenced material: PBMCs. Receptor source: a woman under 30 in good health and CMV-seronegative. Both conserved end residues are part of each CDR3. A D gene is named only where the DNA matches it firmly. Clone sizes are given selectively: once, few, many, or a class where the clone is expanded.

cdr3_aa,cdr3_nt,d_call,clone_size,cdr3_length,j_call,v_call
CASSEDRGPVNTEAFF,TGCGCCAGCAGCGAAGACAGGGGGCCAGTAAACACTGAAGCTTTCTTT,TRBD1,few,16,TRBJ1-1,TRBV10-1
CSVARGGASGTLTPYEQYF,TGCAGCGTTGCTCGCGGGGGGGCTAGCGGGACCCTAACACCGTACGAGCAGTACTTC,TRBD2,-,19,TRBJ2-7,TRBV29-1
CASSRQGGPFF,TGTGCCAGCAGCCGACAGGGAGGCCCTTTCTTT,TRBD1,-,11,TRBJ1-1,TRBV6-5
CAWSSEVGTDEKLFF,TGTGCCTGGAGTTCGGAGGTCGGGACAGATGAAAAACTGTTTTTT,TRBD1,-,15,TRBJ1-4,TRBV30
CASSLLSTDTQYF,TGTGCCAGCAGCCTCCTGAGCACAGATACGCAGTATTTT,-,-,13,TRBJ2-3,TRBV27
CASSLGRAYTDTQYF,TGTGCCAGCAGTCTCGGCAGGGCGTACACAGATACGCAGTATTTT,-,-,15,TRBJ2-3,TRBV7-9
CAWSFNSGSTYNEQFF,TGTGCCTGGAGTTTCAATAGCGGGAGCACCTACAATGAGCAGTTCTTC,TRBD2,-,16,TRBJ2-1,TRBV30
CASSPTGTGTYEQYF,TGTGCCAGCAGCCCCACCGGGACAGGGACCTACGAGCAGTACTTC,TRBD1,few,15,TRBJ2-7,TRBV13
CASSPPRTGSEGEQYF,TGCGCCAGCAGCCCCCCCAGGACAGGGTCGGAAGGCGAGCAGTACTTC,TRBD1,-,16,TRBJ2-7,TRBV5-1
CASSPPDGLRAGDEQFF,TGTGCCAGCAGCCCTCCGGACGGACTGCGCGCTGGGGATGAGCAGTTCTTC,-,few,17,TRBJ2-1,TRBV5-6
CASSPKEASGTGEQYF,TGTGCCAGCAGCCCCAAAGAGGCTAGCGGGACGGGCGAGCAGTACTTC,TRBD2,-,16,TRBJ2-7,TRBV11-3
CASSWDRVFGEQFF,TGTGCCAGCAGCTGGGACAGGGTTTTTGGTGAGCAGTTCTTC,TRBD1,-,14,TRBJ2-1,TRBV27
CASSLSLTGRSYEQYF,TGTGCCAGCAGTTTAAGCTTGACAGGGAGATCCTACGAGCAGTACTTC,TRBD1,-,16,TRBJ2-7,TRBV27
CASSRLAGDTGELFF,TGTGCCAGCTCACGATTAGCGGGAGACACCGGGGAGCTGTTTTTT,TRBD2,-,15,TRBJ2-2,TRBV18
CASRQGRDYGYTF,TGTGCCAGCAGACAGGGGAGAGACTATGGCTACACCTTC,TRBD1,-,13,TRBJ1-2,TRBV6-6
CASSGGTDTQYF,TGTGCCAGCAGTGGCGGGACAGATACGCAGTATTTT,-,-,12,TRBJ2-3,TRBV6-1
CASSPFTGATSYEQYF,TGTGCCAGCTCACCTTTTACAGGGGCCACAAGCTACGAGCAGTACTTC,TRBD1,-,16,TRBJ2-7,TRBV18
CARAEIDRELEAFF,TGTGCCAGGGCAGAAATAGACAGGGAGCTTGAAGCTTTCTTT,TRBD1,once,14,TRBJ1-1,TRBV9
CASSFRATNEKLFF,TGTGCCAGCAGTTTTCGCGCAACTAATGAAAAACTGTTTTTT,-,few,14,TRBJ1-4,TRBV7-9
CAISDRAGAGADTQYF,TGTGCCATCAGTGATAGGGCGGGAGCAGGGGCAGATACGCAGTATTTT,-,-,16,TRBJ2-3,TRBV10-3
CASSSTGDQPQHF,TGTGCCAGCAGCTCAACAGGGGATCAGCCCCAGCATTTT,TRBD1,-,13,TRBJ1-5,TRBV7-6
CASSLRDRDEQYF,TGTGCCAGCTCACTCCGGGACAGGGACGAGCAGTACTTC,TRBD1,-,13,TRBJ2-7,TRBV18
CSAGGLALSRLSTDTQYF,TGCAGCGCGGGGGGACTAGCCCTTTCCCGACTTAGCACAGATACGCAGTATTTT,TRBD2,-,18,TRBJ2-3,TRBV29-1
CASSPGVIITYEQYF,TGTGCCAGCAGCCCAGGGGTAATTATTACCTACGAGCAGTACTTC,-,-,15,TRBJ2-7,TRBV9
CASSFGQVQETQYF,TGCGCCAGCAGCTTTGGACAGGTCCAAGAGACCCAGTACTTC,TRBD1,-,14,TRBJ2-5,TRBV5-1
CASSLGTSGSPYGDEQYF,TGTGCCAGCAGCTTGGGGACTAGCGGGAGCCCCTACGGGGACGAGCAGTACTTC,TRBD2,-,18,TRBJ2-7,TRBV11-2
CASSLGLNEQYF,TGTGCCAGCAGCTTAGGGTTAAACGAGCAGTACTTC,-,-,12,TRBJ2-7,TRBV13
CASSSEPGTRVYEQYF,TGTGCCAGCAGCTCTGAACCCGGGACAAGGGTCTACGAGCAGTACTTC,-,-,16,TRBJ2-7,TRBV7-9
CASSRVGYGYTF,TGTGCCAGCAGCCGGGTCGGCTATGGCTACACCTTC,-,-,12,TRBJ1-2,TRBV11-2
CASTQGGVHQPQHF,TGTGCCAGCACCCAAGGAGGCGTCCATCAGCCCCAGCATTTT,-,-,14,TRBJ1-5,TRBV2
CASSVGQGIMNTEAFF,TGTGCCAGCAGTGTAGGACAGGGTATCATGAACACTGAAGCTTTCTTT,TRBD1,-,16,TRBJ1-1,TRBV2
CASSPTSGEFTDTQYF,TGCGCCAGCAGCCCAACTAGCGGGGAGTTCACAGATACGCAGTATTTT,TRBD2,once,16,TRBJ2-3,TRBV5-1
CASSLEWTGRNSPLHF,TGTGCCAGCAGCTTAGAGTGGACAGGGCGAAATTCACCCCTCCACTTT,TRBD1,-,16,TRBJ1-6,TRBV11-3
CASSLPRKQINTGELFF,TGTGCCAGCAGCCTACCCCGAAAACAGATAAACACCGGGGAGCTGTTTTTT,-,-,17,TRBJ2-2,TRBV11-1
CAINGDRGETQYF,TGTGCCATCAATGGGGACAGGGGAGAGACCCAGTACTTC,TRBD1,-,13,TRBJ2-5,TRBV10-3
CASSPGTGTNSPLHF,TGTGCCAGCAGCCCCGGGACAGGGACCAATTCACCCCTCCACTTT,TRBD1,-,15,TRBJ1-6,TRBV7-6
CASSDITVSDYGYTF,TGTGCCAGCAGTGACATTACAGTGTCAGACTATGGCTACACCTTC,-,-,15,TRBJ1-2,TRBV6-1
CASSSQGQGYYGYTF,TGTGCCAGCAGTTCTCAGGGACAGGGGTACTATGGCTACACCTTC,TRBD1,once,15,TRBJ1-2,TRBV28
CASSKRPRDYLSYNEQFF,TGCGCCAGCAGCAAAAGGCCCCGGGACTACCTCTCCTACAATGAGCAGTTCTTC,TRBD2,once,18,TRBJ2-1,TRBV5-1
CASSEFGEPRYGYTF,TGTGCCAGCAGTGAATTCGGGGAACCGCGCTATGGCTACACCTTC,-,-,15,TRBJ1-2,TRBV6-1
CASSPGTGGYEQYF,TGTGCCAGCAGCCCCGGGACAGGGGGCTACGAGCAGTACTTC,TRBD1,once,14,TRBJ2-7,TRBV7-9
CATSRGAMIDRVHNEQFF,TGTGCCACCAGCCGAGGGGCGATGATTGACAGGGTCCACAATGAGCAGTTCTTC,TRBD1,-,18,TRBJ2-1,TRBV15